The sequence of this T cell receptor beta chain was determined in a study of blood T cell repertoires in COVID-19. Study information: COVID-19 samples from acute and convalescent phases originated in the United States, Italy and Spain. In each case, the material was cDNA or gDNA derived from T cells, B-cell-depleted T cells, or PBMCs.

This CDR3 has 15 residues. V was pared by 3 bases and J by 3 bases, with 7 bases of the junction left unmatched. In germline, CDR1 is LGHNT, CDR2 FRNRAP. Original processing methods: Nucleated cell number was recorded as an estimate derived from reference gene primer amplification. Sequenced by immunoSEQ multiplex PCR; TCRdb stores in-frame clones only, minus some. The V and J calls and clone size were taken over from that table, and D and trimming were inferred from the DNA. The data hold around 160,000 clones, with 84% observed a single time. The chain couples TRBV12-5 to TRBJ2-7; TRBD1 matches 8 bases. Input material: peripheral blood. The TCR originated in a human donor in a cohort sampled during active COVID-19. The CDR3, as DNA: TGTGCTAGTGGTTTCACCCGGGACAGGAGCTACGAGCAGTACTTC. Translation: CASGFTRDRSYEQYF.